These 3 T cell receptor beta chains were all obtained from the same sample, sequenced in a study of identical twins. TCRdb redid the calling of the 5' RACE reads with MiXCR, one entry per CDR3 protein. Of a few hundred thousand distinct CDR3 sequences in the sample, roughly 15% are singletons; the top ten hold roughly 0.46%. The same specimen was also included in a second study, on yellow fever vaccine responses in identical twins.

Input material: CD4+ T cells sorted from blood. All receptors derive from a woman aged 18-30 years in good health.

V usage is TRBV6-1 and J usage is TRBJ1-5; tentative D call: TRBD1 (5 bases). Germline V CDR1 and CDR2: MNHNS, SASEGT. The CDR3 loop spans 16 amino acids. Trimming took 8 bases from V and 4 from J, leaving 21 bases between them. CDR3 coding DNA: TGTGCCAGCGCGGCTGAGGCCGGGGGTAAAAATCAGCCCCAGCATTTT. Protein: CASAAEAGGKNQPQHF.

Many counts were recorded for this clonotype. V gene TRBV20-1 combines with J gene TRBJ1-2; TRBD1 agrees at 9 bases. V shed 5 bases and J 8 bases; nucleotides not matched to a gene: 9. The CDR3 extends over 13 amino acids. CDR1 and CDR2 from the germline V gene are DFQATT and SNEGSKA (reference sequence). The CDR3 reads CSALRTGAQGYTF. For the CDR3, the DNA is TGCAGTGCTCTCCGGACAGGGGCGCAGGGCTACACCTTC.

This clonotype was recorded a few times. The CDR3 coding sequence is TGTGCCAGCAGCTTAAGAGGCGGGGGCGCGAACACCGGGGAGCTGTTTTTT. Its translation is CASSLRGGGANTGELFF. The V call is TRBV7-9, the J call TRBJ2-2, with TRBD2 as a possible D gene (7 bases). The germline gives CDR1 SEHNR, CDR2 FQNEAQ (reference sequence). V was pared by 2 bases and J by 0 bases, with 13 bases between. The CDR3 runs 17 residues. Together with reference TRBV7-9 and TRBJ2-2, the CDR3 gives the full variable domain: DTGVSQNPRHKITKRGQNVTFRCDPISEHNRLYWYRQTLGQGPEFLTYFQNEAQLEKSRLLSDRFSAERPKGSFSTLEIQRTEQGDSAMYLCASSLRGGGANTGELFFGEGSRLTVL.